These T cell receptor beta chains were read from a single sample in a study of T cell clonotyping in hematopoietic cell transplantation. The protocol was immunoSEQ multiplex PCR, while the TCRdb copy is restricted to in-frame clones and leaves out a portion. The data contain some 4,200 clones, approximately 93% of them seen just once; the ten biggest clones take up around 5%. The specimen comprised peripheral blood mononuclear cells, sampled 30 days after allogeneic stem cell transplant. The receptors stem from a male patient aged 65-79 years who had an allogeneic stem cell transplant from an unrelated donor, so T cells may come from the graft donor. Some clones in this sample may be carry-over from other donors' samples. The CDR3 runs from the conserved cysteine through the conserved F or W. The D gene is left open where the match is weak. Only some rows state a clone size, as once, few, many or a class for expanded clones.

size: -; J: TRBJ2-7; length: 13; V: TRBV4-3; D: -; DNA: TGCGCCAGCAGCCAAGATGCAGGGAACGAGCAGTACTTC; CDR3: CASSQDAGNEQYF
size: -; J: TRBJ2-1; length: 18; V: TRBV7-8; D: TRBD2; DNA: TGTGCCAGCAGCTCGGGACTAGCGGGAGTTCGGGGCTACAATGAGCAGTTCTTC; CDR3: CASSSGLAGVRGYNEQFF
size: -; J: TRBJ1-1; length: 12; V: TRBV29-1; D: -; DNA: TGCAGCGGGGCGGACTCAAACACTGAAGCTTTCTTT; CDR3: CSGADSNTEAFF
size: -; J: TRBJ1-5; length: 14; V: TRBV6-5; D: -; DNA: TGTGCCAGCAGTTACGGACCAGCCGGACAGCCCCAGCATTTT; CDR3: CASSYGPAGQPQHF
size: -; J: TRBJ2-7; length: 15; V: TRBV5-1; D: TRBD2; DNA: TGCGCCAGCAGCTTGAGTAGCGGGTTATCCTACGAGCAGTACTTC; CDR3: CASSLSSGLSYEQYF
size: -; J: TRBJ2-3; length: 15; V: TRBV7-2; D: TRBD1; DNA: TGTGCCAGCAGCTTAACAGGGGGCGAGACAGATACGCAGTATTTT; CDR3: CASSLTGGETDTQYF
size: -; J: TRBJ1-2; length: 12; V: TRBV7-3; D: TRBD1; DNA: TGTGCCAGCAGCCCGAGACAGGGTGGCTACACCTTC; CDR3: CASSPRQGGYTF
size: -; J: TRBJ1-2; length: 12; V: TRBV30; D: TRBD1; DNA: TGTGCCTGCCGGGACAGGCCCTATGGCTACACCTTC; CDR3: CACRDRPYGYTF
size: once; J: TRBJ2-3; length: 18; V: TRBV19; D: TRBD2; DNA: TGTGCCAGTACCACTCGGGGAGGGGCTAGCGGGTACACAGATACGCAGTATTTT; CDR3: CASTTRGGASGYTDTQYF
size: -; J: TRBJ2-1; length: 15; V: TRBV2; D: -; DNA: TGTGCCAGCACTATCGGACAGAGCTCCTACAATGAGCAGTTCTTC; CDR3: CASTIGQSSYNEQFF
size: -; J: TRBJ1-2; length: 14; V: TRBV13; D: -; DNA: TGTGCCAGCAGCTTAGGTGGCCCCGCGAATGGCTACACCTTC; CDR3: CASSLGGPANGYTF
size: -; J: TRBJ1-2; length: 14; V: TRBV2; D: -; DNA: TGTGCCAGCAGTGCTAATCAGGCGCACTATGGCTACACCTTC; CDR3: CASSANQAHYGYTF
size: -; J: TRBJ1-2; length: 11; V: TRBV20-1; D: -; DNA: TGCAGTGCGGCGGGGCCCTATGGCTACACCTTC; CDR3: CSAAGPYGYTF
size: -; J: TRBJ2-7; length: 14; V: TRBV6-1; D: TRBD1; DNA: TGTGCCAGCAGACAGGGGGCTACTTCCTACGAGCAGTACTTC; CDR3: CASRQGATSYEQYF
size: once; J: TRBJ1-1; length: 15; V: TRBV30; D: -; DNA: TGTGCCTGGCAGAACAGGTTAGCCATGAACACTGAAGCTTTCTTT; CDR3: CAWQNRLAMNTEAFF
size: -; J: TRBJ2-3; length: 15; V: TRBV11-2; D: -; DNA: TGTGCCAGCAGCTCCCAGGGGAGAACCACAGATACGCAGTATTTT; CDR3: CASSSQGRTTDTQYF
size: -; J: TRBJ2-7; length: 15; V: TRBV7-9; D: -; DNA: TGTGCCAGCAGCCCCCAGGCTTGGTCAAGCGGCGAGCAGTACTTC; CDR3: CASSPQAWSSGEQYF
size: -; J: TRBJ1-4; length: 14; V: TRBV14; D: TRBD1; DNA: TGTGCCAGTGCCGTGGGGACAGCTAATGAAAAACTGTTTTTT; CDR3: CASAVGTANEKLFF
size: -; J: TRBJ1-2; length: 12; V: TRBV19; D: -; DNA: TGTGCCAGTAGTATAGGGGAGAATGGCTACACCTTC; CDR3: CASSIGENGYTF
size: once; J: TRBJ1-1; length: 15; V: TRBV30; D: TRBD1; DNA: TGTGCCTGGATGCCGATCACACAGGGGGCCACTGAAGCTTTCTTT; CDR3: CAWMPITQGATEAFF
size: -; J: TRBJ2-7; length: 14; V: TRBV5-4; D: -; DNA: TGTGCCAGCAGCTTGGACAGCAACTCCTACGAGCAGTACTTC; CDR3: CASSLDSNSYEQYF
size: -; J: TRBJ1-5; length: 14; V: TRBV18; D: TRBD1; DNA: TGTGCCAGCTCACCGACAGGGGCAAATCAGCCCCAGCATTTT; CDR3: CASSPTGANQPQHF
size: -; J: TRBJ2-2; length: 15; V: TRBV27; D: -; DNA: TGTGCCAGCAGCGGCAGGGTAACGAACACCGGGGAGCTGTTTTTT; CDR3: CASSGRVTNTGELFF
size: -; J: TRBJ1-5; length: 14; V: TRBV14; D: -; DNA: TGTGCCAGCAGCCAGACAGGTTTGTCTCAGCCCCAGCATTTT; CDR3: CASSQTGLSQPQHF
size: -; J: TRBJ2-7; length: 11; V: TRBV30; D: -; DNA: TGTGCCTGGTCCGATGTTTACGAGCAGTACTTC; CDR3: CAWSDVYEQYF
size: -; J: TRBJ2-2; length: 19; V: TRBV4-1; D: TRBD2; DNA: TGCGCCAGCAGCCAGCCGGGACTAGCGGGAGGGCCAGATACCGGGGAGCTGTTTTTT; CDR3: CASSQPGLAGGPDTGELFF
size: once; J: TRBJ2-7; length: 12; V: TRBV6-5; D: -; DNA: TGTGCCAGCAGTCCCTCCGGCCTCGGGCAGTACTTC; CDR3: CASSPSGLGQYF
size: -; J: TRBJ2-7; length: 16; V: TRBV19; D: -; DNA: TGTGCCAGTAGTAAGCTGGTAACGGGAGCCCCGGGGGAGCAGTACTTC; CDR3: CASSKLVTGAPGEQYF
size: -; J: TRBJ2-7; length: 13; V: TRBV10-3; D: -; DNA: TGTGCCATCAGACAGGAGGATTCCTACGAGCAGTACTTC; CDR3: CAIRQEDSYEQYF
size: -; J: TRBJ2-2; length: 15; V: TRBV10-3; D: -; DNA: TGTGCCATCAGTGAGTCGGCAGAGCTCACCGGGGAGCTGTTTTTT; CDR3: CAISESAELTGELFF
size: -; J: TRBJ2-7; length: 14; V: TRBV6-1; D: -; DNA: TGTGCCAGCAGAGTATTGGGGTCCGCATACGAGCAGTACTTC; CDR3: CASRVLGSAYEQYF
size: -; J: TRBJ2-7; length: 13; V: TRBV28; D: TRBD1; DNA: TGTGCCAGCAGCCCCGGGACAGGTTACGAGCAGTACTTC; CDR3: CASSPGTGYEQYF